Sequencing of this T cell receptor (beta chain) was carried out in a study of blood T cell repertoires in COVID-19. As for the study in general: COVID-19 samples collected from the United States, Italy and Spain covered acute and convalescent phases. Sample material is recorded as cDNA or gDNA derived from T cells, B-cell-depleted T cells, or PBMCs.

As handled by the study authors: Reference gene primer amplification gave nucleated cell count estimates. The repertoire was sequenced with immunoSEQ multiplex PCR; TCRdb's copy has only in-frame clones and lacks some. V, J and clone size reflect that table, while D and trimming were determined from the DNA. The data hold some 20,000 clones, with 86% observed a single time. The CDR3 has 13 residues. Trimming removed 5 bases at V and 1 base at J, with 8 bases between. CDR1 is LGHNA and CDR2 is YSLEER in the germline V gene. This TCR derives from a woman older than 75 with active or convalescent COVID-19. Sequenced input: peripheral blood. The J gene is TRBJ1-1, the V gene TRBV4-3; D perhaps matches TRBD1 (6 bases). CDR3 protein: CASSLDRNTEAFF. As DNA, the CDR3 is TGCGCCAGCAGCTTGGACAGGAACACTGAAGCTTTCTTT.